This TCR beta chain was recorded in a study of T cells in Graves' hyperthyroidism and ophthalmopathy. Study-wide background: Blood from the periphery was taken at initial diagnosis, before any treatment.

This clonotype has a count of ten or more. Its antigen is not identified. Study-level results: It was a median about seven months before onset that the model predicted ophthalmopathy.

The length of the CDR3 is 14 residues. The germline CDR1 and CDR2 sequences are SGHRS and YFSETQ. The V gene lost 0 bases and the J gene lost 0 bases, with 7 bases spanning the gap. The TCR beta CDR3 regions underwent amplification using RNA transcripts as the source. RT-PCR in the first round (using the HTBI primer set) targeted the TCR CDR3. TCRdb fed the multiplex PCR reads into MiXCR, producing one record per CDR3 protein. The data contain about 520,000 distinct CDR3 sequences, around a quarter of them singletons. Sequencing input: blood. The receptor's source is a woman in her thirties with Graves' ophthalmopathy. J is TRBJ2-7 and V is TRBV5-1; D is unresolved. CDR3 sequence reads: CASSLEQISYEQYF. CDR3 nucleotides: TGCGCCAGCAGCTTGGAACAAATCTCCTACGAGCAGTACTTC.